These T cell receptor beta chains were read from a single sample in a study of cytomegalovirus exposure and HLA in healthy donors. The repertoire was sequenced with immunoSEQ multiplex PCR; TCRdb's copy has only in-frame clones and lacks some. Recorded for this sample: approximately 50,000 clones. Specimen: PBMCs. These receptors originate from a woman aged 35 to 49 in good health and CMV-seronegative. Each CDR3 is given with its conserved first and last residue. Fields, in order: V gene, J gene, D gene, CDR3 length, CDR3 protein, CDR3 DNA. D genes are given only for firm matches.

TRBV4-2	TRBJ2-5	TRBD1	18	CASSAPGQGARGGETQYF	TGTGCCAGCAGCGCTCCGGGACAGGGGGCGAGGGGTGGAGAGACCCAGTACTTC
TRBV5-8	TRBJ1-2	NA	14	CASSPGRVVYGYTF	TGTGCCAGCAGCCCCGGCAGGGTAGTCTATGGCTACACCTTC
TRBV13	TRBJ1-2	NA	14	CASSLNGRDYGYTF	TGTGCCAGCAGCTTAAACGGCAGGGATTATGGCTACACCTTC
TRBV15	TRBJ1-2	TRBD1	14	CATSRRDSGYGYTF	TGTGCCACCAGCAGACGGGACAGCGGCTATGGCTACACCTTC
TRBV2	TRBJ1-5	NA	14	CASAPQGGHQPQHF	TGTGCCAGTGCTCCTCAGGGAGGGCATCAGCCCCAGCATTTT
TRBV29-1	TRBJ1-1	TRBD1	12	CSVGQGAGEAFF	TGCAGCGTTGGACAGGGGGCAGGTGAAGCTTTCTTT
TRBV4-1	TRBJ2-7	TRBD1	15	CASSQQWTGTYEQYF	TGCGCCAGCAGCCAACAGTGGACAGGGACCTACGAGCAGTACTTC
TRBV11-2	TRBJ1-3	NA	18	CASSLDGADRRGGNTIYF	TGTGCCAGCAGCTTAGATGGCGCCGATCGGCGGGGGGGAAACACCATATATTTT
TRBV7-2	TRBJ2-3	NA	15	CASSLVVGLGDTQYF	TGTGCCAGCAGCTTAGTGGTCGGACTTGGAGATACGCAGTATTTT
TRBV5-6	TRBJ2-6	TRBD1	16	CASSLMPGGGANVLTF	TGTGCCAGCAGCTTAATGCCAGGGGGCGGGGCCAACGTCCTGACTTTC
TRBV18	TRBJ2-5	TRBD1	15	CASSRGTGGSETQYF	TGTGCCAGCTCCCGAGGGACAGGGGGCTCGGAGACCCAGTACTTC
TRBV5-6	TRBJ2-7	NA	15	CASALVGDKGYEQYF	TGTGCCAGCGCTCTGGTGGGGGACAAAGGCTACGAGCAGTACTTC
TRBV12-2	TRBJ2-5	NA	19	CASRLDEDSRRRYQETQYF	TGTGCAAGTCGCTTAGATGAGGACAGCCGCCGTCGTTACCAAGAGACCCAGTACTTC
TRBV2	TRBJ2-3	NA	16	CASSEFHLSSTDTQYF	TGTGCCAGCAGTGAATTCCACCTAAGTAGCACAGATACGCAGTATTTT
TRBV5-1	TRBJ2-7	NA	15	CASSPSGALTYEQYF	TGCGCCAGCAGCCCGTCCGGTGCACTGACCTACGAGCAGTACTTC
TRBV25-1	TRBJ2-7	NA	14	CASSEAGVIGEQYF	TGTGCCAGCAGTGAGGCAGGGGTTATCGGCGAGCAGTACTTC
TRBV27	TRBJ1-1	TRBD1	13	CASSLDRVGEDFF	TGTGCCAGCAGTTTAGACAGGGTGGGTGAAGATTTCTTT
TRBV9	TRBJ2-5	NA	15	CASSIRQGGSETQYF	TGTGCCAGCAGCATAAGACAGGGAGGATCGGAGACCCAGTACTTC
TRBV13	TRBJ2-3	NA	14	CASSLSGGTDTQYF	TGTGCCAGCAGCTTGTCGGGGGGCACAGATACGCAGTATTTT
TRBV5-1	TRBJ2-7	TRBD2	15	CASSPSSGSPYEQYF	TGCGCCAGCAGCCCTTCTAGCGGGAGTCCCTACGAGCAGTACTTC
TRBV19	TRBJ2-2	NA	16	CASSIGGGGMTGELFF	TGTGCCAGTAGTATAGGAGGGGGGGGGATGACCGGGGAGCTGTTTTTT
TRBV15	TRBJ1-5	NA	17	CATSRGPRRGGNQPQHF	TGTGCCACCAGCAGAGGCCCCCGAAGGGGGGGGAATCAGCCCCAGCATTTT
TRBV28	TRBJ2-7	TRBD2	14	CASSLTGRGGEQYF	TGTGCCAGCAGTTTAACGGGTCGCGGGGGCGAGCAGTACTTC
TRBV29-1	TRBJ1-6	NA	12	CSAQTEDISLHF	TGCAGCGCCCAGACAGAAGATATTTCCCTCCACTTT
TRBV13	TRBJ1-4	NA	14	CASSPRQRSEKLFF	TGTGCCAGCAGCCCCCGGCAGAGGAGTGAAAAACTGTTTTTT
TRBV10-1	TRBJ2-1	NA	11	CARSSTWEQFF	TGCGCCAGAAGTTCGACATGGGAGCAGTTCTTC
TRBV4-1	TRBJ2-1	NA	15	CASSPSGAPDNEQFF	TGCGCCAGCAGCCCCTCGGGAGCCCCCGACAATGAGCAGTTCTTC
TRBV5-1	TRBJ1-1	TRBD1	14	CASSVQGSTTEAFF	TGCGCCAGCAGCGTACAGGGGAGTACCACTGAAGCTTTCTTT
TRBV20-1	TRBJ2-1	TRBD2	11	CRAVAGVEQFF	TGCAGGGCCGTAGCGGGAGTGGAGCAGTTCTTC
TRBV30	TRBJ2-6	NA	12	CARLTGANVLTF	TGTGCTCGGTTGACTGGGGCCAACGTCCTGACTTTC
TRBV6-1	TRBJ1-2	TRBD1	15	CASSDEPGGGYGYTF	TGTGCCAGCAGTGATGAGCCAGGGGGCGGCTATGGCTACACCTTC
TRBV13	TRBJ2-1	NA	12	CASRRGYNEQFF	TGTGCCAGCAGAAGAGGCTACAATGAGCAGTTCTTC
TRBV18	TRBJ2-5	TRBD2	15	CASSPIGLAEETQYF	TGTGCCAGCTCACCAATAGGACTAGCGGAAGAGACCCAGTACTTC
TRBV9	TRBJ1-6	TRBD1	14	CASSRDREGSPLHF	TGTGCCAGCAGCCGGGACAGGGAAGGTTCACCCCTCCACTTT
TRBV4-3	TRBJ2-1	NA	14	CASSQDRGGNEQFF	TGCGCCAGCAGCCAAGACAGGGGAGGGAATGAGCAGTTCTTC
TRBV5-1	TRBJ1-2	NA	13	CASSLDSSYGYTF	TGCGCCAGCAGCCTGGACAGCTCCTATGGCTACACCTTC
TRBV4-3	TRBJ1-4	TRBD1	16	CASSQYTGTGIGKLFF	TGCGCCAGCAGCCAGTACACCGGGACAGGGATCGGAAAACTGTTTTTT
TRBV21-1	TRBJ1-5	NA	19	CASSKVVRDRGFSNQPQHF	TGTGCCAGCAGCAAAGTGGTTCGGGACAGGGGCTTTAGCAATCAGCCCCAGCATTTT
TRBV14	TRBJ1-2	NA	12	CASSQGGRGYTF	TGTGCCAGCAGCCAGGGGGGGAGGGGCTACACCTTC